This T cell receptor beta chain came from a study of blood T cell repertoires in COVID-19. Only in-frame clones appear in the TCRdb table, and some are missing; sequencing was by immunoSEQ multiplex PCR. This sample has roughly 100,000 clones, with over 75% found just once. The sample comprised peripheral blood. The source is a human donor in a cohort sampled during active COVID-19.

CDR3 DNA: TGTGCCAGCTCACCAGCGCCGGGAAACTATGGCTACACCTTC. Translated: CASSPAPGNYGYTF. The gene calls are TRBV18 and TRBJ1-2; no clear D. V dropped 2 bases and J dropped 2 bases, with 9 bases sitting between them. From germline, CDR1 is KGHSH and CDR2 LQKENI. The CDR3 consists of 14 residues.